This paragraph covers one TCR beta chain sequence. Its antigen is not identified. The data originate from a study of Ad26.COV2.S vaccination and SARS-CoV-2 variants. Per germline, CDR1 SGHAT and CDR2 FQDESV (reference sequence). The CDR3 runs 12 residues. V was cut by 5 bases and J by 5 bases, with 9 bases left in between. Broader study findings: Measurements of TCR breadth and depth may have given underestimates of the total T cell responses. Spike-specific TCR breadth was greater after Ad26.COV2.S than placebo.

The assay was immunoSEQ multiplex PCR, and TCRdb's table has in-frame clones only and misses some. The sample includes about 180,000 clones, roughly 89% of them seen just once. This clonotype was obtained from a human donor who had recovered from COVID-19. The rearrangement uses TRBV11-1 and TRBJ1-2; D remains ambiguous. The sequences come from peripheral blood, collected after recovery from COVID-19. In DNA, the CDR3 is TGTGCCAGCAGCCTAACGGGGTATGGCTACACCTTC. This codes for CASSLTGYGYTF.